This passage covers 21 T cell receptor beta chains from one sample sequenced in a study of blood T cell repertoires in COVID-19. TCRdb's copy holds only in-frame clones and misses some; the assay was immunoSEQ multiplex PCR. The profile shows fewer than 200,000 clones, roughly 80% of them singletons. Sequencing was done on a sample of peripheral blood. The receptor set was obtained from a human donor in a cohort sampled during active COVID-19.

V gene TRBV5-1 combines with J gene TRBJ1-1, with 9 bases fitting TRBD1. Germline V gene lookup returns CDR1 SGHRS and CDR2 YFSETQ. The trim removed 6 bases at V and 11 bases at J, leaving 8 bases unmatched. The CDR3 extends over 12 amino acids. The CDR3 coding sequence is TGCGCCAGCACCTATGGACAGGGGCACGCTTTCTTT. Its protein is CASTYGQGHAFF. Full variable domain (remainder filled in from reference TRBV5-1 and TRBJ1-1): KAGVTQTPRYLIKTRGQQVTLSCSPISGHRSVSWYQQTPGQGLQFLFEYFSETQRNKGNFPGRFSGRQFSNSRSEMNVSTLELGDSALYLCASTYGQGHAFFGQGTRLTVV.

V gene TRBV6-1 combines with J gene TRBJ2-7; D remains ambiguous. CDR1 and CDR2 from the germline V gene are MNHNS and SASEGT. The CDR3 has 13 residues. The V and J ends lost 1 base and 5 bases respectively, with 9 bases between them. CDR3 loop: CASSEGQIHEQYF. As DNA, the CDR3 is TGTGCCAGCAGTGAAGGTCAGATCCACGAGCAGTACTTC.

The CDR3 nucleotides read TGTGCCAGCAGTACCCGGGACACCTCCTATAATTCACCCCTCCACTTT. Its translation is CASSTRDTSYNSPLHF. J is TRBJ1-6 and V is TRBV6-2 or TRBV6-3; TRBD1 might be the D (6 bases). The CDR3 is 16 amino acids. In germline, CDR1 is MNHEY, CDR2 SVGEGT. Trimming left V 5 bases short and J 0 bases short, with 11 bases between.

The CDR3 reads CASSERDRGRQPQHF. In DNA, the CDR3 is TGTGCCAGCAGTGAACGGGACAGGGGAAGACAGCCCCAGCATTTT. The chain joins TRBV6-1 to TRBJ1-5; 10 nucleotides align to TRBD1. The germline V gene has CDR1 MNHNS and CDR2 SASEGT. Trimming at V came to 2 bases and at J to 7 bases, leaving 5 bases not matched to a gene. This CDR3 is 15 amino acids long.

The V gene is TRBV5-6, the J gene TRBJ1-2; TRBD1 agrees at 8 bases. V lost 0 bases to trimming and J lost 2 bases; unmatched junction nucleotides: 12. The CDR3 totals 18 residues. Germline CDR1 SGHDT, CDR2 YYEEEE. CDR3 amino acids: CASSLERTGNRRNYGYTF. The CDR3 DNA is TGTGCCAGCAGCTTGGAGAGGACAGGGAACCGAAGAAACTATGGCTACACCTTC.

The chain is built from TRBV6-5 and TRBJ2-1; the D gene is possibly TRBD2 (6 bases). Germline CDR1 MNHEY, CDR2 SVGAGI. The CDR3 has 16 residues. V was shortened by 0 bases and J by 2 bases, with 11 bases between the two germline ends. The CDR3 bases are TGTGCCAGCAGTTACTCAGCGGGTCTAACCTACAATGAGCAGTTCTTC. Its translation: CASSYSAGLTYNEQFF.

J is TRBJ1-5 and V is TRBV28; 8 nucleotides align to TRBD1. CDR3 size: 16 residues. The V and J ends lost 6 bases and 4 bases, in that order; junction bases with no gene match: 11. The germline gives CDR1 MDHEN, CDR2 SYDVKM. CDR3 DNA sequence: TGTGCCAGCAGGTCGATTGAGACAGGGGCTAATCAGCCCCAGCATTTT. Translation: CASRSIETGANQPQHF.

This chain links TRBV7-2 with TRBJ1-6; the D gene is possibly TRBD1 (5 bases). Looked up from germline, CDR1 is SGHTA and CDR2 is FQGNSA. V dropped 2 bases and J dropped 10 bases, with 15 bases sitting between them. The CDR3 sequence is 15 residues long. CDR3 residues: CASSLSRTNQSPLHF. The CDR3 region has the DNA TGTGCCAGCAGCTTATCCCGGACAAATCAGTCACCCCTCCACTTT.

This chain uses TRBV7-9 with TRBJ2-5; TRBD1 agrees at 7 bases. Germline values: CDR1 SEHNR, CDR2 FQNEAQ (reference sequence). There are 15 residues in the CDR3. Germline trimming cut 6 bases from V and 2 bases from J; bases unmatched to any gene: 9. The CDR3 coding sequence is TGTGCCAGCAGTCAAAGGACAGGAGCTCAAGAGACCCAGTACTTC. As protein: CASSQRTGAQETQYF.

V is TRBV6-2 or TRBV6-3 and J is TRBJ2-7; 8 nucleotides align to TRBD2. CDR3 length: 14 amino acids. Germline V gene data show CDR1 as MNHEY and CDR2 as SVGEGT. The trim removed 7 bases at V and 2 bases at J, leaving 7 bases unmatched. The CDR3 coding sequence is TGTGCCAGCACCCCGGGGGGACTAGCCTACGAGCAGTACTTC. Encoded protein: CASTPGGLAYEQYF.

V and J are TRBV4-1 and TRBJ1-5; a possible D gene is TRBD1 (6 bases). The V end was cut by 0 bases, the J end by 4 bases, with 10 bases between. Germline V gives CDR1 MGHRA, CDR2 YSYEKL. The CDR3 is made up of 15 amino acids. The CDR3 reads CASSQDPQGNQPQHF. The CDR3 DNA sequence: TGCGCCAGCAGCCAAGATCCCCAGGGGAATCAGCCCCAGCATTTT.

CDR3 in amino acids: CASLTMKIQGRQPQHF. As DNA, the CDR3 is TGTGCCAGCCTCACTATGAAGATACAGGGACGTCAGCCCCAGCATTTT. V is TRBV28 and J is TRBJ1-5; tentatively, D is TRBD1 (6 bases). Per germline, CDR1 MDHEN and CDR2 SYDVKM. This CDR3 region has 16 residues. V was clipped by 8 bases and J by 6 bases, with 23 bases between them.

The J gene is TRBJ2-7, the V gene TRBV10-3, with 8 bases identical to TRBD1. CDR3 length equals 15 residues. Germline V gene data show CDR1 as ENHRY and CDR2 as SYGVKD. V shed 8 bases, J shed 2 bases, and the junction held 11 bases outside the gene matches. The CDR3 coding sequence is TGTGCCATCCAAATCCCAGGGGGCTCCACCTACGAGCAGTACTTC. Amino acids: CAIQIPGGSTYEQYF.

The rearrangement joins TRBV18 to TRBJ2-7, with unresolved D. Germline CDR1 reads KGHSH; CDR2 reads LQKENI. This CDR3 has 13 amino acids. The germline V and J ends were trimmed by 0 bases and 3 bases, with 6 bases remaining between them. The DNA for the CDR3 is TGTGCCAGCTCACCACCCGAGAACTACGAGCAGTACTTC. Its protein product is CASSPPENYEQYF.

Comments on this clone: Other nucleotide sequences in the sample specify the same CDR3. The chain links TRBV6-5 to TRBJ1-5; 8 nucleotides align to TRBD1. The CDR3 is 14 amino acids. Germline V CDR1 and CDR2: MNHEY, SVGAGI. Trimming removed 4 bases from V and 4 bases from J; junction bases left unmatched: 3. In DNA, the CDR3 is TGTGCCAGCAGTTCCGACAGGGGAAATCAGCCCCAGCATTTT. Amino acids: CASSSDRGNQPQHF.

The chain joins TRBV27 to TRBJ2-1; 16 nucleotides line up with TRBD2. This CDR3 has 16 residues. The junction had 6 bases not matched to a gene; V was cut back by 5 bases and J by 8 bases. CDR1 and CDR2 (germline): MNHEY, SMNVEV (reference sequence). DNA for the CDR3: TGTGCCAGCAGTCCCGAGGGACTAGCGGGGGGGCATGAGCAGTTCTTC. This encodes CASSPEGLAGGHEQFF.

V gene TRBV7-9 combines with J gene TRBJ2-5, with 8 bases aligning to TRBD1. Unmatched junction bases numbered 1, after V lost 3 bases and J lost 1 base. Germline CDR1 SEHNR, CDR2 FQNEAQ (reference sequence). This CDR3 has 14 residues. The CDR3 sequence is CASSFDRGQETQYF. As DNA, the CDR3 is TGTGCCAGCAGCTTTGACAGGGGCCAAGAGACCCAGTACTTC. Filled out from reference TRBV7-9 and TRBJ2-5, the complete variable domain reads DTGVSQNPRHKITKRGQNVTFRCDPISEHNRLYWYRQTLGQGPEFLTYFQNEAQLEKSRLLSDRFSAERPKGSFSTLEIQRTEQGDSAMYLCASSFDRGQETQYFGPGTRLLVL.

The V and J genes are TRBV5-6 and TRBJ1-4, with a tentative D call TRBD1 (6 bases). V was pared by 3 bases and J by 0 bases, with 15 bases between. CDR1 is SGHDT and CDR2 is YYEEEE in the germline V gene. CDR3 length equals 17 residues. In DNA, the CDR3 is TGTGCCAGCAGCTCGATGACGACAGGCCCAACTAATGAAAAACTGTTTTTT. This translates into CASSSMTTGPTNEKLFF.

The genes are TRBV19 and TRBJ2-7; TRBD2 agrees at 7 bases. Germline loops: CDR1 LNHDA, CDR2 SQIVND (reference sequence). The V segment lost 5 bases and the J segment 2 bases; nucleotides outside the gene matches: 18. This CDR3 spans 18 amino acids. Written as DNA, the CDR3 is TGTGCCAGTAGTCGCGTATGGACGGGAGGAGAAAGGACCTACGAGCAGTACTTC. Its translation: CASSRVWTGGERTYEQYF.

The rearrangement links TRBV5-1 to TRBJ1-1; D not resolved. This CDR3 comprises 14 residues. The V gene's germline CDR1 is SGHRS and CDR2 YFSETQ. V was shortened by 0 bases and J by 4 bases, with 10 bases between the two germline ends. CDR3 loop: CASSLGPGSTEAFF. In DNA form, the CDR3 reads TGCGCCAGCAGCTTGGGGCCGGGGAGCACTGAAGCTTTCTTT.

J is TRBJ1-5 and V is TRBV4-1; a possible D gene is TRBD1 (6 bases). V lost 3 bases, J lost 3 bases, and 12 bases lay in between. This CDR3 has 15 amino acids. CDR1 is MGHRA and CDR2 is YSYEKL in the germline V gene. The CDR3 loop is CASSQVRDNNQPQHF. DNA of the CDR3: TGCGCCAGCAGCCAGGTCCGGGACAACAATCAGCCCCAGCATTTT.